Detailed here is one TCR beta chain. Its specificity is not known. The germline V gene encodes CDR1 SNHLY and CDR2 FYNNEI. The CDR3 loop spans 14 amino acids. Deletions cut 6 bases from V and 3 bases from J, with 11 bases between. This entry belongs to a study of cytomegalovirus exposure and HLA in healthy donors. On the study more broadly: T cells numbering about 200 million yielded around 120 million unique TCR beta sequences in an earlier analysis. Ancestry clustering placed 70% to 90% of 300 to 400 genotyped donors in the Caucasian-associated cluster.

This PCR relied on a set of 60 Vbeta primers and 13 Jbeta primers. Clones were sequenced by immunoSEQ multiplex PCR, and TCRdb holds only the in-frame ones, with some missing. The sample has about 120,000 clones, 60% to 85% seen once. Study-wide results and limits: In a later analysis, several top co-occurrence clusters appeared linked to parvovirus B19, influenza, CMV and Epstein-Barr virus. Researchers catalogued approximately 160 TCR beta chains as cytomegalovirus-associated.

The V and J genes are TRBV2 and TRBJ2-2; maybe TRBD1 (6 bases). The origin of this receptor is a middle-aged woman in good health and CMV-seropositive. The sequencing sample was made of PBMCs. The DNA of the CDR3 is TGTGCCAGCAGCGGCCGACAGGACACCGGGGAGCTGTTTTTT. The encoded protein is CASSGRQDTGELFF.